A single sample gave rise to the 8 T cell receptor beta chains below, sequenced in a study of post-analysis software for immune sequencing data. Study results and limitations: Elevated frequency relative to controls characterized a handful of TRBV segments in patients, TRBV5-6, TRBV5-1 and TRBV20-1 among them.

These receptors have no known antigen. Unique molecular identifiers were carried by the TCR beta cDNA libraries. TCRdb reprocessed the PCR reads via MiXCR and lists one record per CDR3 protein. This sample yields some 690,000 distinct CDR3 sequences, of which around 60% are seen a single time; about 11% belongs to the top ten. Sample: blood. The receptors were gathered from a girl aged 2 to 10 with multiple sclerosis.

This clonotype was counted a few times. The chain has TRBV12-3 or TRBV12-4 and TRBJ2-7, with TRBD2 matching over 12 bases. This CDR3 is 15 amino acids long. Trimming cost V 5 bases and J 8 bases; bases outside gene matches: 10. This CDR3 reads CASSHLTSGRLKQYF. The DNA for the CDR3 is TGTGCCAGCAGTCACCTTACTAGCGGGAGGTTGAAGCAGTACTTC.

V is TRBV12-3 or TRBV12-4 and J is TRBJ1-2; 8 nucleotides agree with TRBD1. V lost 0 bases to trimming and J lost 4 bases; unmatched junction nucleotides: 7. CDR3 length equals 16 residues. The CDR3 coding sequence is TGTGCCAGCAGTTTAGCGCAACCAGGGGGCGGCTATGGCTACACCTTC. Its protein is CASSLAQPGGGYGYTF.

The chain uses TRBV27 and TRBJ2-1, with D unclear. Between the trimmed V and J ends, which lost 6 bases and 9 bases, there was a span of 12 bases. The CDR3 runs 12 residues. Germline loops: CDR1 MNHEY, CDR2 SMNVEV (reference sequence). CDR3 DNA sequence: TGTGCCAGCAGAAGACTGTCCAGTGAGCAGTTCTTC. Translation: CASRRLSSEQFF.

This clonotype has just a few counts. The chain couples TRBV6-5 to TRBJ1-2; D gene unclear. Trimming pared 0 bases from V and 3 bases from J, leaving 11 bases between. The germline V gene has CDR1 MNHEY and CDR2 SVGAGI. The CDR3 runs 15 residues. The CDR3 DNA follows: TGTGCCAGCAGTTACTCGAAGGACGGTCACTATGGCTACACCTTC. Its translation: CASSYSKDGHYGYTF.

The gene calls are TRBV7-9 and TRBJ1-1; D perhaps matches TRBD1 (5 bases). The CDR3 consists of 13 residues. With 1 base removed from V and 7 bases from J, the gap between germline ends came to 10 bases. The germline V gene has CDR1 SEHNR and CDR2 FQNEAQ (reference sequence). CDR3 sequence (DNA): TGTGCCAGCAGCTTAGAGGGACGGAGTGAAGCTTTCTTT. Its protein is CASSLEGRSEAFF.

This clonotype has just one count. The genes are TRBV12-3 or TRBV12-4 and TRBJ2-7, with D possibly being TRBD2 (6 bases). Between the trimmed V and J ends, which lost 7 bases and 2 bases, there was a span of 12 bases. The CDR3 is 13 residues long. The CDR3 region has the DNA TGTGCCAGCATGCCGGGACTTACCTACGAGCAGTACTTC. Its translation is CASMPGLTYEQYF.

This clonotype was detected a few times. V and J are TRBV6-2 or TRBV6-3 and TRBJ2-5; D not certain. The CDR3 has 14 amino acids. Trimming stripped 6 bases from V and 2 bases from J, with 13 bases between. CDR1 is MNHEY, CDR2 SVGEGT, per germline. The CDR3 sequence: CASSGWVSQETQYF. CDR3 in DNA: TGTGCCAGCAGCGGGTGGGTCTCTCAAGAGACCCAGTACTTC.

On this clonotype itself: Relative to the germline gene, one junction end is altered; a read error may explain this. V usage is TRBV7-7 and J usage is TRBJ2-5; TRBD1 aligns across 7 bases. Germline CDR1 and CDR2: SSHAT and FNYEAQ (reference sequence). This CDR3 is 21 amino acids long. The CDR3 DNA is TGTGCTAGCAGCTTTAATTTGGTTAATACCCGACAGGGCGAGGTTCAAGAGACCCAGTACTTC. Its protein product is CASSFNLVNTRQGEVQETQYF.